The next 27 T cell receptor beta chains were all read from a single sample in a study of T-cell reconstitution after alpha-beta-depleted transplantation in children. The library targeted TCRbeta and was prepared with unique molecular identifiers. Via MiXCR, TCRdb re-called the PCR reads, giving one row per CDR3 protein. The sample consists of some 250,000 distinct CDR3 sequences, around 12% of them appearing once. The input for sequencing was PBMCs from the stem cell graft donor, taken from the stem cell graft. The receptors derive from a human donor who donated a stem cell graft to a child with acute lymphoblastic leukemia.

Ten or more counts support this clonotype. The chain is built from TRBV20-1 and TRBJ2-5, with a weak D call TRBD1 (5 bases). V lost 4 bases and J 2 bases, leaving 5 bases between the germline ends. Germline V gene lookup returns CDR1 DFQATT and CDR2 SNEGSKA (reference sequence). The CDR3 loop spans 11 amino acids. The CDR3 protein is CSATGQETQYF. In DNA form, the CDR3 reads TGCAGTGCTACAGGGCAAGAGACCCAGTACTTC.

This clonotype showed up many times. The gene calls are TRBV6-5 and TRBJ2-4, with TRBD2 matching 8 bases. CDR1 and CDR2 from the germline V gene are MNHEY and SVGAGI. Germline trimming cut 7 bases from V and 7 bases from J; bases unmatched to any gene: 9. There are 14 residues in the CDR3. CDR3 in amino acids: CASTSGTRWNIQYF. The CDR3 DNA reads TGTGCCAGCACTTCCGGGACTAGATGGAACATTCAGTACTTC.

This clonotype came up many times. The gene calls are TRBV5-1 and TRBJ2-7; 7 bases fit TRBD1. Per the germline V gene, CDR1 is SGHRS and CDR2 is YFSETQ. V dropped 4 bases and J dropped 0; count of bases not matched to a gene: 16. The CDR3 spans 18 residues. The CDR3 coding sequence is TGCGCCAGCAGCCCAAGCTTACAGGGGTCCTCGAGCTCCTACGAGCAGTACTTC. It codes for CASSPSLQGSSSSYEQYF.

The chain links TRBV19 to TRBJ2-1; D is unresolved. CDR1 LNHDA and CDR2 SQIVND come from the germline V gene (reference sequence). V lost 3 bases and J 9 bases, leaving 12 bases between the germline ends. This CDR3 spans 13 amino acids. The CDR3 DNA sequence: TGTGCCAGTAGTATCGGTCCGCCGGGTGAGCAGTTCTTC. Its protein is CASSIGPPGEQFF.

In the case of this clonotype: This may arise from a read error, as a much more abundant clone is one base away. The chain carries TRBV20-1 and TRBJ2-7, with TRBD1 as a possible D gene (5 bases). V was cut by 6 bases and J by 3 bases, with 18 bases left in between. There are 14 residues in the CDR3. From germline, CDR1 is DFQATT and CDR2 SNEGSKA (reference sequence). CDR3 in DNA: TGCAGTGCGGAAGCCGCGACAGATCTCTACGAGCAGTACTTC. It encodes CSAEAATDLYEQYF.

This chain connects TRBV5-1 to TRBJ2-2, with a weak D call TRBD1 (5 bases). This CDR3 has 15 amino acids. CDR1 and CDR2 (germline): SGHRS, YFSETQ. Trimming removed 4 bases at V and 3 bases at J, with 13 bases between. CDR3 bases: TGCGCCAGCAGCGCCCGTGACAGCTACACCGGGGAGCTGTTTTTT. It is translated as CASSARDSYTGELFF.

In its sample, this clonotype was seen many times. J is TRBJ1-5 and V is TRBV12-3 or TRBV12-4; possible D gene TRBD1, 5 bases. The CDR3 loop spans 16 amino acids. V was clipped by 6 bases and J by 0 bases, with 15 bases between them. The CDR3 loop is CASSLDSFPSNQPQHF. The CDR3 DNA sequence: TGTGCCAGCAGCCTTGACAGTTTCCCTAGCAATCAGCCCCAGCATTTT.

This clonotype was seen at least ten times. The chain couples TRBV20-1 to TRBJ1-1, with 8 bases lining up with TRBD1. The CDR3 has 12 residues. From germline, CDR1 is DFQATT and CDR2 SNEGSKA (reference sequence). CDR3 nucleotides: TGCAGGACCGGGACAGGGAACACTGAAGCTTTCTTT. Residues: CRTGTGNTEAFF.

As concerns this clonotype: A read error may account for a junction end that differs from germline. The V call is TRBV7-7, the J call TRBJ2-5; no clear D gene. Looked up from germline, CDR1 is SSHAT and CDR2 is FNYEAQ (reference sequence). This CDR3 region has 13 residues. Written as DNA, the CDR3 is TGTGCTAGCAGCTTAGTGCCGAGGGAGACCCAGTACTTC. Residues: CASSLVPRETQYF.

This clonotype was detected many times. The chain has TRBV12-3 or TRBV12-4 and TRBJ1-1; TRBD1 might be the D (5 bases). The CDR3 has 14 amino acids. V was shortened by 7 bases and J by 3 bases, with 15 bases between the two germline ends. The DNA for the CDR3 is TGTGCCAGCACCTCGGGGGGATTGTACACTGAAGCTTTCTTT. Translated, it gives CASTSGGLYTEAFF.

This clonotype was counted ten times or more. The chain combines TRBV28 with TRBJ2-7; tentative D call: TRBD1 (6 bases). The CDR3 contains 15 residues. Trimming removed 5 bases from V and 2 bases from J, with 16 bases in between. CDR1 is MDHEN and CDR2 is SYDVKM in the germline V gene. CDR3 protein: CASSPSISGAYEQYF. The CDR3 nucleotides are TGTGCCAGCAGTCCCTCTATTTCAGGGGCCTACGAGCAGTACTTC.

This clonotype has at least ten counts. The chain combines TRBV11-2 with TRBJ2-7; 8 nucleotides align to TRBD2. The V gene end was trimmed by 5 bases and the J gene end by 4 bases; junction bases not matched to a gene: 7. The CDR3 runs to 14 residues. Germline V gene sequence: CDR1 SGHAT, CDR2 FQNNGV. Here the CDR3 DNA reads TGTGCCAGCAGCCCGATGGCTAGCGGGTACGAGCAGTACTTC. This sequence encodes CASSPMASGYEQYF.

This clonotype came up many times. This chain links TRBV29-1 with TRBJ1-2; D not resolved. The CDR3 has 11 residues. With 3 bases removed from V and 8 bases from J, the gap between germline ends came to 10 bases. Per the germline V gene, CDR1 is SQVTM and CDR2 is ANQGSEA. CDR3 sequence reads: CSVEGLGGYTF. CDR3 bases: TGCAGCGTTGAGGGTCTCGGAGGCTACACCTTC.

This clonotype has ten or more counts. DNA for the CDR3: TGTGCCAGCAGTGCCGGGGGCTACGAGCAGTACTTC. Its protein product is CASSAGGYEQYF. This chain joins TRBV12-3 or TRBV12-4 and TRBJ2-7, with D maybe TRBD2 (6 bases). V shed 5 bases and J shed 3 bases, with 8 bases lying between them. The CDR3 sequence is 12 residues long.

This clonotype was seen more than once but under ten times. The V and J genes are TRBV6-5 and TRBJ2-7; D is unclear. CDR3 size: 16 residues. V gave up 0 bases and J gave up 2 bases, with 14 bases separating them. Per germline, CDR1 MNHEY and CDR2 SVGAGI. This chain's CDR3 is CASSYSISLGAYEQYF. The CDR3 region has the DNA TGTGCCAGCAGTTACTCGATTAGTTTGGGTGCCTACGAGCAGTACTTC.

The sample holds many counts of this clonotype. This chain links TRBV20-1 with TRBJ2-5; D perhaps matches TRBD2 (5 bases). The CDR3 has 13 residues. Looked up from germline, CDR1 is DFQATT and CDR2 is SNEGSKA (reference sequence). The germline V and J ends were trimmed by 5 bases and 2 bases, with 12 bases remaining between them. For the CDR3, the DNA is TGCAGTGCTCGCTTGGACTGGCAAGAGACCCAGTACTTC. This codes for CSARLDWQETQYF.

This clonotype was seen a single time. The chain employs TRBV15 and TRBJ2-1; 15 nucleotides line up with TRBD2. J lost 10 bases, V lost 3 bases, and 7 bases had no gene match. This CDR3 is built from 16 residues. Germline V gives CDR1 LNHNV, CDR2 YYDKDF (reference sequence). As DNA, the CDR3 is TGTGCCACCAGCAGTAGGACTAGCGGGGGGGCTCGCGAGCAGTTCTTC. It encodes CATSSRTSGGAREQFF.

This clonotype was counted many times. The J gene is TRBJ2-1, the V gene TRBV10-3; 13 nucleotides line up with TRBD2. The CDR3 consists of 14 residues. The germline V gene encodes CDR1 ENHRY and CDR2 SYGVKD. V dropped 8 bases and J dropped 3; count of bases not matched to a gene: 1. For the CDR3, the DNA is TGTGCCATCCGGACTAGCGGGAGCTACAATGAGCAGTTCTTC. This encodes CAIRTSGSYNEQFF.

This clonotype has just a few counts. The V gene is TRBV5-1, the J gene TRBJ2-7, with 9 bases fitting TRBD2. J was trimmed by 3 bases and V by 5 bases; bases with no gene match: 9. From germline, CDR1 is SGHRS and CDR2 YFSETQ. The CDR3 is 15 residues long. The CDR3 bases are TGCGCCAGCAGAGAGAATGCGGGGGGGGGCTACGAGCAGTACTTC. Protein product: CASRENAGGGYEQYF.

This clonotype was observed at least ten times. This rearrangement joins TRBV20-1 to TRBJ2-3, with D perhaps matching TRBD2 (5 bases). The V gene's germline CDR1 is DFQATT and CDR2 SNEGSKA (reference sequence). V was clipped by 6 bases and J by 2 bases, with 15 bases between them. The CDR3 loop spans 14 amino acids. Here the CDR3 reads CSADTDFPTDTQYF. DNA of the CDR3: TGCAGTGCGGATACGGACTTCCCCACAGATACGCAGTATTTT.

Many counts were recorded for this clonotype. At one of its ends the junction is not consistent with the germline gene, which may arise from a read error. The J gene is TRBJ2-1, the V gene TRBV7-7; 7 bases align to TRBD2. Germline CDR1 reads SSHAT; CDR2 reads FNYEAQ (reference sequence). This CDR3 is 16 amino acids long. CDR3 DNA sequence: TGTGCTAGCAGCTTAGTCTCTAGCGGAGCCTACAATGAGCAGTTCTTC. Its protein product is CASSLVSSGAYNEQFF.

This clonotype has a count of ten or more. The chain links TRBV12-3 or TRBV12-4 to TRBJ2-7; D is uncertain. The length of the CDR3 is 14 residues. V gave up 3 bases and J gave up 2 bases, with 11 bases separating them. In nucleotides, the CDR3 is TGTGCCAGCAGTTTGGGGTATAGACCCTACGAGCAGTACTTC. It yields the protein CASSLGYRPYEQYF.

Many counts were recorded for this clonotype. The CDR3 bases are TGTGCCAGCAGCCCCCAACCGGATCAGCCCCAGCATTTT. Its protein product is CASSPQPDQPQHF. The J gene is TRBJ1-5, the V gene TRBV7-3; D remains unclear. The V and J ends lost 5 bases and 5 bases respectively, with 10 bases between them. Germline V gene sequence: CDR1 SGHTA, CDR2 FQGTGA. The CDR3 covers 13 residues.

This clonotype was counted at least ten times. This sequence joins TRBV20-1 and TRBJ2-1, with 7 nucleotides matching TRBD2. The length of the CDR3 is 14 residues. Looked up from germline, CDR1 is DFQATT and CDR2 is SNEGSKA (reference sequence). The CDR3 is CSQLASLSYNEQFF. In nucleotides, the CDR3 is TGCAGCCAACTAGCGAGTCTCTCCTACAATGAGCAGTTCTTC.

This clonotype was picked up many times. This chain connects TRBV29-1 to TRBJ2-3; D remains unclear. The CDR3 contains 15 residues. CDR1 is SQVTM and CDR2 is ANQGSEA in the germline V gene. Trimming left V 6 bases short and J 0 bases short, with 16 bases between. The CDR3 sequence: CSVVRDTSSTDTQYF. The CDR3 region has the DNA TGCAGCGTAGTCCGTGACACCTCTAGCACAGATACGCAGTATTTT.

This clonotype showed up many times. This chain joins TRBV28 and TRBJ2-3; 8 bases are a match to TRBD2. Germline trimming cut 8 bases from V and 1 base from J; bases unmatched to any gene: 8. This CDR3 contains 15 residues. CDR1 MDHEN and CDR2 SYDVKM come from the germline V gene. Here the CDR3 reads CASGTSGLGTDTQYF. CDR3 DNA sequence: TGTGCCAGCGGCACTAGCGGACTGGGCACAGATACGCAGTATTTT.

This clonotype was counted at least ten times. This chain links TRBV7-9 with TRBJ2-7; D is perhaps TRBD2 (5 bases). Germline V gene lookup returns CDR1 SEHNR and CDR2 FQNEAQ (reference sequence). CDR3 length equals 12 residues. Trimming took 7 bases from V and 2 from J, leaving 9 bases between them. CDR3 amino acids: CASTTSPYEQYF. The CDR3 nucleotides read TGTGCCAGCACAACTAGTCCCTACGAGCAGTACTTC. Looking up the rest from reference TRBV7-9 and TRBJ2-7 gives the full variable domain: DTGVSQNPRHKITKRGQNVTFRCDPISEHNRLYWYRQTLGQGPEFLTYFQNEAQLEKSRLLSDRFSAERPKGSFSTLEIQRTEQGDSAMYLCASTTSPYEQYFGPGTRLTVT.